These 21 T cell receptor beta chains were sequenced from one sample in a study of tumor and adjacent non-tumor tissue in lung cancer. RNA was extracted from bulk tissue without any cell sorting. Three rounds of nested PCR, following a modified ARM-PCR protocol, produced the TCRbeta library. TCRdb called the multiplex PCR reads again in MiXCR, with one record for every CDR3 protein. The sample has roughly 220,000 distinct CDR3 sequences, less than 80% seen once; the top ten hold 20% to 25%. The sample taken for sequencing was lung tumor tissue. The receptors derive from a man aged 60-69 years with non-small cell lung cancer.

Turning to this clonotype: At one end the junction does not follow the germline gene, possibly because of a read error. This chain joins TRBV6-1 and TRBJ2-5; 12 bases map to TRBD1. The CDR3 runs to 15 residues. In germline, CDR1 is MNHNS, CDR2 SASEGT. CDR3 protein: CASTRDRGREEIQYF. For the CDR3, the DNA is TGTGCCAGCACTCGGGACAGGGGGCGGGAAGAGATCCAGTACTTC.

The V and J genes are TRBV12-3 or TRBV12-4 and TRBJ2-5; TRBD1 is a possible D gene (6 bases). V was trimmed by 4 bases and J by 10 bases, leaving 19 bases between them. The CDR3 runs to 14 residues. The CDR3 loop reads CASSSGVFPVIQYF. The CDR3 nucleotides are TGTGCCAGCAGTTCAGGGGTGTTCCCAGTGATCCAGTACTTC.

The V and J genes are TRBV6-5 and TRBJ1-1; 11 bases are shared with TRBD1. This CDR3 comprises 16 residues. From germline, CDR1 is MNHEY and CDR2 SVGAGI. Losses at the gene ends were 6 bases for V and 0 bases for J; bases not matched to a gene: 6. CDR3 sequence reads: CASSTRTGGMNTEAFF. In DNA, the CDR3 is TGTGCCAGCAGCACCCGGACAGGGGGCATGAACACTGAAGCTTTCTTT.

This clonotype has only one observation. One junction end does not reproduce the germline sequence, and a read error may be involved. This chain joins TRBV12-3 or TRBV12-4 and TRBJ1-5; TRBD1 aligns across 7 bases. The CDR3 covers 16 residues. The CDR3 reads CTSRRPGQNSNQPQHF. CDR3 nucleotides: TGTACCAGCAGACGCCCGGGACAGAATAGCAATCAGCCCCAGCATTTT.

Note on this clonotype: Likely a read error: the CDR3 ends without its conserved phenylalanine or tryptophan. The chain links TRBV20-1 to TRBJ2-5; D not certain. The CDR3 totals 12 residues. V was cut by 2 bases and J by 5 bases, with 9 bases left in between. Per the germline V gene, CDR1 is DFQATT and CDR2 is SNEGSKA (reference sequence). The CDR3 loop reads CSARMWPETQYV. The DNA for the CDR3 is TGCAGTGCTAGAATGTGGCCGGAGACCCAGTACGTC.

In the case of this clonotype: At one of its ends the junction is not consistent with the germline gene, which may arise from a read error. The chain is built from TRBV20-1 and TRBJ1-6, with a weak D call TRBD1 (5 bases). CDR1 is DFQATT, CDR2 SNEGSKA, per germline (reference sequence). This CDR3 comprises 16 residues. CDR3 DNA sequence: TGCAGTGCTAGAGAGCGTCACAGGTCTTATAATTCACCCATCCACTTT. Translated, it gives CSARERHRSYNSPIHF.

Note on this clonotype: The junction departs from germline at one end; a sequencing error may be responsible. The J gene is TRBJ2-1, the V gene TRBV11-2; unclear D gene. Per the germline V gene, CDR1 is SGHAT and CDR2 is FQNNGV. This CDR3 comprises 15 residues. The CDR3 bases are TGTGCCAGCAGCTTAGATCATGAGTTATACAATGAGCAATCCTTT. Its translation: CASSLDHELYNEQSF.

Comment on this clonotype: An end of the junction differs from the germline gene, which may be a read error. The CDR3: CASSLGSGITIYF. The CDR3 bases are TGTGCCAGCTCCCTAGGCTCTGGAATCACCATATATTTT. The chain uses TRBV6-6 and TRBJ1-3; D remains unclear. The CDR3 consists of 13 residues. The germline V gene encodes CDR1 MNHNY and CDR2 SVGAGI (reference sequence).

As to this clonotype: A read error may explain this, as a much larger clone is one base away. V and J are TRBV5-6 and TRBJ1-5; D gene unclear. This CDR3 has 16 residues. Germline V gives CDR1 SGHDT, CDR2 YYEEEE. CDR3 bases: TGTGTCAGCAGCTTTGCGGCAGGACGAGACAATCAGCCCCAGCATTTT. Its protein product is CVSSFAAGRDNQPQHF. The whole variable domain, filled in from reference TRBV5-6 and TRBJ1-5, reads DAGVTQSPTHLIKTRGQQVTLRCSPKSGHDTVSWYQQALGQGPQFIFQYYEEEERQRGNFPDRFSGHQFPNYSSELNVNALLLGDSALYLCVSSFAAGRDNQPQHFGDGTRLSIL.

Concerning this clonotype itself: At one end, the junction sequence differs from germline, possibly due to a read error. The chain uses TRBV20-1 and TRBJ1-3; D not certain. CDR1 is DFQATT and CDR2 is SNEGSKA in the germline V gene (reference sequence). This CDR3 has 14 amino acids. The CDR3 protein is CSAFHPGSGNIIYF. DNA for the CDR3: TGCAGTGCATTCCACCCCGGCTCTGGAAACATCATATATTTT.

This clonotype has only a few counts. This may stem from a read error, because a much larger clone lies one nucleotide away. The chain links TRBV28 to TRBJ2-7; TRBD1 matches 7 bases. The CDR3 is 14 amino acids. CDR1 and CDR2 (germline): MDHEN, SYDVKM. V trimming: 8 bases; J trimming: 5 bases; junction bases outside the gene matches: 12. The CDR3 sequence: CASGVTDRVDEQYF. The DNA of the CDR3 is TGTGCCAGCGGAGTAACAGACAGGGTAGACGAGCAGTACTTC.

With regard to this clonotype: One end of the junction is discordant with germline, which a read error may explain. The chain couples TRBV4-1 to TRBJ2-1; D unresolved. Germline CDR1 and CDR2: MGHRA and YSYEKL. The CDR3 is made up of 15 amino acids. The CDR3 sequence is CANSQGVRSYNEQFF. In DNA, the CDR3 is TGCGCCAACAGCCAAGGCGTGCGCTCCTACAATGAGCAGTTTTTC.

Note on this clonotype: Since the CDR3 does not end with the conserved phenylalanine or tryptophan, this likely comes from a read error. This chain connects TRBV11-1 to TRBJ1-2; D is possibly TRBD1 (5 bases). This CDR3 is built from 13 residues. Germline CDR1 is SGHAT and CDR2 is FQDESV (reference sequence). CDR3 sequence reads: CAGSLGHSYGYTS. In nucleotides, the CDR3 is TGTGCAGGCAGCTTAGGACACAGCTATGGCTACACCTCC.

This clonotype was observed a handful of times. This chain uses TRBV4-2 with TRBJ2-2; D is possibly TRBD2 (6 bases). V was cut by 6 bases and J by 6 bases, with 20 bases left in between. Germline lookup yields CDR1 LGHNA and CDR2 YNFKEQ. CDR3 size: 16 residues. The CDR3 coding sequence is TGTGCCAGCAGTCCGGGACTCGTTGCTCAGGCCGGGGAGCTGTTTTTT. Residues: CASSPGLVAQAGELFF.

On this clonotype: A much larger clone lies one base from this, so it may be a read error. V usage is TRBV5-5 and J usage is TRBJ1-4; D remains unclear. From germline, CDR1 is SGHKS and CDR2 YYEKEE (reference sequence). V was shortened by 0 bases and J by 13 bases, with 10 bases between the two germline ends. The CDR3 loop spans 12 amino acids. CDR3 coding DNA: TGTGCCAGCAGCTTGGACCGGCTAACACTGTTTTTT. Translating gives CASSLDRLTLFF.

Remarks on this clonotype: Given a much more abundant clone one base away, this may be a read error. The rearrangement links TRBV6-2 or TRBV6-3 to TRBJ1-2; D ambiguous. Per the germline V gene, CDR1 is MNHEY and CDR2 is SVGEGT. This CDR3 region has 13 residues. This CDR3 reads CVTLETSTHGYTF. The CDR3 region has the DNA TGTGTCACCCTGGAGACTTCCACCCATGGCTACACCTTC.

This clonotype has just a few counts. V usage is TRBV30 and J usage is TRBJ2-2; D call uncertain. V gave up 0 bases and J gave up 5 bases, with 7 bases separating them. In germline, CDR1 is GTSNPN, CDR2 SVGIG (reference sequence). The CDR3 spans 13 residues. The CDR3 is CAWSVTRTGELFF. The CDR3 coding sequence is TGTGCCTGGAGTGTAACGAGGACCGGGGAGCTGTTTTTT.

As to this clonotype: A much larger clone differs from this one at a single base, so this may be a read error. The chain recombines TRBV13 with TRBJ1-2; D unresolved. The V gene's germline CDR1 is PRHDT and CDR2 FYEKMQ (reference sequence). The CDR3 consists of 14 residues. Here the CDR3 DNA reads TGTACCAGCAGCTTCTCAGGCGGGGACTATGGCTACACCTTC. Encoded protein: CTSSFSGGDYGYTF.

V and J are TRBV4-2 and TRBJ2-2; tentatively, D is TRBD1 (5 bases). Germline loops: CDR1 LGHNA, CDR2 YNFKEQ. The V end lost 3 bases, the J end lost 3 bases, and 11 bases lay between the germline ends. The CDR3 is 15 amino acids. The CDR3 DNA follows: TGTGCCAGCAGCCATCGAGGACACGACACCGGGGAGCTGTTTTTT. Translation: CASSHRGHDTGELFF.

With regard to this clonotype: A junction boundary mismatches the germline segment, possibly from a read error. DNA for the CDR3: TGTGCCAGCAGCTGCCTAACCTCGGGGGCTAAGTATGGCTACACCTTC. Amino acid sequence: CASSCLTSGAKYGYTF. This rearrangement joins TRBV11-3 to TRBJ1-2, with a weak D call TRBD1 (6 bases). Germline V gives CDR1 SGHNT, CDR2 YENEEA. CDR3 size: 16 residues. Supplemented by reference TRBV11-3 and TRBJ1-2, the full variable domain reads EAGVVQSPRYKIIEKKQPVAFWCNPISGHNTLYWYLQNLGQGPELLIRYENEEAVDDSQLPKDRFSAERLKGVDSTLKIQPAELGDSAVYLCASSCLTSGAKYGYTFGSGTRLTVV.

The rearrangement uses TRBV5-5 and TRBJ2-1, with unresolved D. Germline lookup yields CDR1 SGHKS and CDR2 YYEKEE (reference sequence). The CDR3 has 13 amino acids. Trimming took off 4 bases at V and 11 bases at J, with 16 bases between the two ends. CDR3 sequence: CASSPRGASKQFF. The DNA of the CDR3 is TGTGCCAGCAGCCCTCGTGGCGCTTCTAAGCAGTTCTTC.